Listed below are T cell receptor beta chains from one sample, sequenced in a study of cytomegalovirus exposure and HLA in healthy donors. The repertoire was sequenced with immunoSEQ multiplex PCR; TCRdb's copy has only in-frame clones and lacks some. The sample carries some 170,000 clones, about 80% recorded once. Source material: PBMCs. The receptors were gathered from a woman aged 50 to 60 in good health and CMV-seronegative. CDR3s include the opening cysteine and the closing phenylalanine or tryptophan. Fields, in order: V gene, CDR3 protein.

TRBV27	CASSFLAGASYNEQFF
TRBV5-1	CASSWGDRGRTEAFF
TRBV7-2	CASSFTGMNEKLFF
TRBV5-1	CASSHGSYGLSEQYF
TRBV7-2	CASSATGTGLEKLFF
TRBV7-9	CASSRRDRVAYEQYF
TRBV6-5	CASSFDRANYEQYF
TRBV2	CASGQGNQPQHF
TRBV28	CASSHYNEQFF
TRBV5-4	CASSSRAAETQYF
TRBV5-6	CASSLVTSGPNEQFF
TRBV30	CAWSDTSYEQYF
TRBV5-6	CASSLDRGGSNQPQHF
TRBV27	CASRRLAAPQETQYF
TRBV5-1	CASSFRARQQETQYF
TRBV30	CASMFYFNEQFF
TRBV6-5	CASSTGGLVGYEQYF
TRBV28	CASSQNRAPSEAFF
TRBV7-2	CASSPDDISFYQPQHF
TRBV9	CASSVEGGGRTEAFF
TRBV19	CASSSLLLSVETQYF
TRBV14	CASSRNVGTGLYGYTF
TRBV5-1	CASSLAIEGNTIYF
TRBV27	CASGLAGEGEQYF
TRBV5-6	CASSLGRAMNYGYTF
TRBV5-1	CASSLGSSGMSRTQYF
TRBV7-9	CASSLGRLSGRAIGELFF
TRBV7-6	CASSYKDLSYEQYF
TRBV21-1	CASKVDSSGANVLTF
TRBV5-8	CASSLGSRDMAGANVLTF
TRBV6-5	CASSSRGQGGTEAFF
TRBV27	CASSFSPLTEAFF
TRBV5-6	CASSFLTGRGEKLFF
TRBV7-2	CASSLGPRWNTEAFF
TRBV7-8	CASSYRDRVYEQYF